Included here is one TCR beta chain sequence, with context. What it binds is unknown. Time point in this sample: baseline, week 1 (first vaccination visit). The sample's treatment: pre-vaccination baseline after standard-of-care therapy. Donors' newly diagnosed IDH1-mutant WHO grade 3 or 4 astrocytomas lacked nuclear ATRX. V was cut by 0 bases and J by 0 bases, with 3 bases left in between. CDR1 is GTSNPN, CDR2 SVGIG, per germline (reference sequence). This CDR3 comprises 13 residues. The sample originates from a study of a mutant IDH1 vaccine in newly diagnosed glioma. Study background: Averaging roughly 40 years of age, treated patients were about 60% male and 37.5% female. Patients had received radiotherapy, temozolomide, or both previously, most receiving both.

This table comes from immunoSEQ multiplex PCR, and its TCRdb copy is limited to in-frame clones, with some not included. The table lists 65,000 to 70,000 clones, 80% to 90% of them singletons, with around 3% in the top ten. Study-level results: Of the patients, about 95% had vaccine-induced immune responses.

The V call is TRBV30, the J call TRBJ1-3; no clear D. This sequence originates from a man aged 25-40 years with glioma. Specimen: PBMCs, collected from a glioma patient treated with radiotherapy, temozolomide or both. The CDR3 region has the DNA TGTGCCTGGAGTGTGAACTCTGGAAACACCATATATTTT. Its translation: CAWSVNSGNTIYF. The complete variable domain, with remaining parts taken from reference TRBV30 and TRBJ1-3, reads SQTIHQWPATLVQPVGSPLSLECTVEGTSNPNLYWYRQAAGRGLQLLFYSVGIGQISSEVPQNLSASRPQDRQFILSSKKLLLSDSGFYLCAWSVNSGNTIYFGEGSWLTVV.